This T cell receptor (beta chain) was documented in a study of blood T cell repertoires in COVID-19. Study-wide context: Samples came from the United States, Italy and Spain, spanning acute and convalescent COVID-19.

In the original analysis: Quantification of nucleated cells was approximated via reference gene primer amplification. TCRdb's copy holds only in-frame clones and misses some; the assay was immunoSEQ multiplex PCR. V and J calls and clone size are given by that table; D and trimming were obtained from the DNA. The table includes tens of thousands of clones, around 90% detected once. J was trimmed by 5 bases and V by 3 bases; bases with no gene match: 2. The CDR3 consists of 13 residues. From germline, CDR1 is KGHSH and CDR2 LQKENI. This clone was seen just once. Sequencing used peripheral blood. The chain uses TRBV18 and TRBJ2-5, with 8 positions matching TRBD2. The sequence came from a woman between 65 and 79 years old with active COVID-19. CDR3 protein: CASSPGLVETQYF. DNA for the CDR3: TGTGCCAGCTCACCGGGACTAGTGGAGACCCAGTACTTC.